The 12 T cell receptor beta chains below were found in one sample sequenced in a study of PD-1 blockade in classical Hodgkin lymphoma. Following autologous stem cell transplantation, relapse occurred in every patient, and exposure to brentuximab vedotin varied. Profiling relied on immunoSEQ multiplex PCR, and the TCRdb table lists in-frame clones only, not all of them. The table shows some 21,000 clones, with 70% to 85% occurring only once. The sample consisted of peripheral blood mononuclear cells (PBMCs), taken at baseline. These receptors came from a human donor with classical Hodgkin lymphoma.

This clone was picked up one time. The chain couples TRBV27 to TRBJ1-5; D ambiguous. The germline CDR1 and CDR2 sequences are MNHEY and SMNVEV (reference sequence). The CDR3 extends over 14 amino acids. Trimming stripped 2 bases from V and 3 bases from J, with 8 bases between. CDR3 nucleotides: TGTGCCAGCAGTTTAAGGGATAACAATCAGCCCCAGCATTTT. Protein: CASSLRDNNQPQHF.

This sequence joins TRBV6-5 and TRBJ2-7; 10 bases agree with TRBD2. The CDR3 contains 14 residues. Trimming removed 4 bases from V and 3 bases from J; junction bases left unmatched: 3. Germline CDR1 is MNHEY and CDR2 is SVGAGI. The CDR3 region is CASSSGTSVYEQYF. As DNA, the CDR3 is TGTGCCAGCAGTTCCGGGACTAGCGTCTACGAGCAGTACTTC.

V gene TRBV7-8 combines with J gene TRBJ1-4, with TRBD1 matching 7 bases. J lost 7 bases, V lost 4 bases, and 12 bases had no gene match. The CDR3 length is 16 residues. Germline CDR1 and CDR2: SGHVS and FQNEAQ. The CDR3 region is CASSSRQGRVGEKLFF. CDR3 bases: TGTGCCAGCAGCTCCCGACAGGGCAGGGTGGGTGAAAAACTGTTTTTT.

The chain employs TRBV7-7 and TRBJ2-2, with D perhaps given as TRBD1 or TRBD2 (5 bases each). The V and J ends lost 4 bases and 6 bases respectively, with 9 bases between them. There are 13 residues in the CDR3. Germline lookup yields CDR1 SSHAT and CDR2 FNYEAQ (reference sequence). CDR3: CASSSWDAGELFF. The DNA for the CDR3 is TGTGCCAGCAGCTCGTGGGACGCCGGGGAGCTGTTTTTT.

The chain is built from TRBV28 and TRBJ1-5; D not resolved. The germline CDR1 and CDR2 sequences are MDHEN and SYDVKM. V dropped 3 bases and J dropped 2 bases, with 14 bases sitting between them. CDR3 length: 16 residues. The CDR3 loop reads CASSFLRRVGNQPQHF. The CDR3 DNA is TGTGCCAGCAGTTTTCTCAGGCGTGTGGGCAATCAGCCCCAGCATTTT.

This chain uses TRBV9 with TRBJ1-1; D gene uncertain. This CDR3 region has 15 residues. The germline V gene encodes CDR1 SGDLS and CDR2 YYNGEE. Trimming took off 3 bases at V and 2 bases at J, with 14 bases between the two ends. In DNA, the CDR3 is TGTGCCAGCAGCGCCGGAGGGTCCATCAACACTGAAGCTTTCTTT. Amino acid sequence: CASSAGGSINTEAFF.

The chain combines TRBV7-2 with TRBJ1-1; the D gene is possibly TRBD1 (6 bases). Germline V gene data show CDR1 as SGHTA and CDR2 as FQGNSA. Trimming shortened V by 2 bases and J by 1 base, and 8 bases separated the two germline ends. The CDR3 extends over 14 amino acids. CDR3 loop: CASSLQGTNTEAFF. In nucleotides, the CDR3 is TGTGCCAGCAGCTTACAGGGGACGAACACTGAAGCTTTCTTT.

This clone was counted once. The chain recombines TRBV19 with TRBJ2-5; 7 bases match TRBD1. The CDR3 runs to 13 residues. CDR1 and CDR2 from the germline V gene are LNHDA and SQIVND (reference sequence). Unmatched junction bases numbered 5, after V lost 6 bases and J lost 4 bases. CDR3 sequence: CASSLNRGETQYF. The DNA of the CDR3 is TGTGCCAGTAGCCTAAACAGGGGAGAGACCCAGTACTTC.

The CDR3 loop reads CASSLGTRDGPQHF. The CDR3 bases are TGTGCCAGCAGCCTCGGGACTCGGGACGGTCCCCAGCATTTT. V gene TRBV5-5 combines with J gene TRBJ1-5, with D possibly matching TRBD1 (5 bases). Germline values: CDR1 SGHKS, CDR2 YYEKEE (reference sequence). V lost 4 bases and J lost 10, with 18 bases in between. The CDR3 contains 14 residues.

The CDR3 loop is CASSEGLDGYTF. CDR3 DNA: TGCGCCAGCAGTGAGGGCTTGGATGGCTACACCTTC. This rearrangement joins TRBV10-1 to TRBJ1-2, with no clear D. The CDR3 covers 12 residues. V lost 2 bases and J 6 bases, leaving 7 bases between the germline ends. Germline V gene data show CDR1 as WNHNN and CDR2 as SYGVQD (reference sequence).

The V call is TRBV5-6, the J call TRBJ2-1; D unclear. V shed 3 bases and J shed 6 bases, with 7 bases lying between them. Germline lookup yields CDR1 SGHDT and CDR2 YYEEEE. This CDR3 is 12 amino acids long. The DNA for the CDR3 is TGTGCCAGCAGCTCTATGAGCAATGAGCAGTTCTTC. Its translation is CASSSMSNEQFF.

This clone is labeled as medium-sized (0.01 to 0.1%). CDR3 in amino acids: CASSEAYGYTF. The CDR3 nucleotides read TGTGCCAGCAGTGAGGCGTATGGCTACACCTTC. V gene TRBV2 combines with J gene TRBJ1-2, with D hard to call. Trimming took 3 bases from V and 5 from J, leaving 4 bases between them. Germline V lookup: CDR1 SNHLY, CDR2 FYNNEI. The CDR3 runs 11 residues.